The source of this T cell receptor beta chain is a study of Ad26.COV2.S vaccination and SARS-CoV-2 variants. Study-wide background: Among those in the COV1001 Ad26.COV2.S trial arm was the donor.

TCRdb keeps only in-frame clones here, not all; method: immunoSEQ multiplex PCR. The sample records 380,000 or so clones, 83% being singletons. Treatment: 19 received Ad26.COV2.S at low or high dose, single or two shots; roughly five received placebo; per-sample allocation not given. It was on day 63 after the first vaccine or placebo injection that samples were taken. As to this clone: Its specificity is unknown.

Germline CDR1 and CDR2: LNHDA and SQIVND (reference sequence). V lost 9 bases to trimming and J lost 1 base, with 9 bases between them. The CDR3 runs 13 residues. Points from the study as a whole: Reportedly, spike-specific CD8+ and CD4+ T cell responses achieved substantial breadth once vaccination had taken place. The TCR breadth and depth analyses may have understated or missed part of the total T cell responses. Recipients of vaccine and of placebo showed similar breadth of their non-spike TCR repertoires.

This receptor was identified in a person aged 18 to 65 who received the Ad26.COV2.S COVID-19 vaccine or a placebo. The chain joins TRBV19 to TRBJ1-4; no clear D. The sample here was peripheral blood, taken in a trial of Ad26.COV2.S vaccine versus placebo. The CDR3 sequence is CASAERTNEKLFF. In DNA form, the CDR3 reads TGTGCCAGCGCGGAGAGAACTAATGAAAAACTGTTTTTT.